This T cell receptor (beta chain) was identified during a study of tumor-infiltrating lymphocytes in primary liver carcinoma. Comment on this clonotype: The germline gene is not matched at one end of the junction; a read error may be the cause.

The input was approximately 500 ng total RNA; TCR beta cDNA was made from it with a constant-region primer. Libraries of TCR beta came from three nested multiplex PCR rounds with slightly modified ARM-PCR. Forward primers for TRBV1-TRBV30 and a C-beta reverse primer served the first two PCR rounds, at approximately 10 cycles each. TCRdb used MiXCR to reprocess the multiplex PCR reads, holding one entry per CDR3 protein. This sample carries tens of thousands of distinct CDR3 sequences, approximately 71% of them seen once, and the ten largest clones take roughly 30%. Each 20-30 mg portion of unsorted bulk tissue served as the source for co-extraction of RNA and DNA. This CDR3 region has 15 residues. CDR1 is ENHRY, CDR2 SYGVKD, per germline.

The chain links TRBV10-3 to TRBJ2-5; D possibly corresponds to TRBD2 (5 bases). The TCR was taken from a woman between 25 and 40 years old with primary liver carcinoma and hepatitis B virus infection. Material for sequencing was liver tumor tissue from sampling region 3. Subset reported: tumor region T3, left-lateral pole. The CDR3 loop reads CAISESASRQETQYF. In DNA, the CDR3 is TGTGCCATCAGTGAGTCCGCTAGCAGACAAGAGACACAGTACTTC.